One and the same sample provided the 3 T cell receptor beta chains below, sequenced in a study of tumor-infiltrating lymphocytes in localized non-small cell lung cancer. The data were produced by immunoSEQ multiplex PCR, yet TCRdb's version contains in-frame clones alone and is incomplete. The sample lists about 8,900 clones, almost 70% occurring once. Sequences were obtained from uninvolved lung tissue not adjacent to the tumor. These receptors all stem from a human donor with non-small cell lung cancer.

A few counts support this clone. This chain uses TRBV6-1 with TRBJ1-5; D may be TRBD1 (6 bases). V lost 10 bases and J lost 4, with 17 bases in between. The CDR3 length is 14 residues. Per germline, CDR1 MNHNS and CDR2 SASEGT. CDR3 residues: CATMRSQGNQPQHF. The DNA of the CDR3 is TGTGCCACCATGCGTTCACAGGGAAATCAGCCCCAGCATTTT.

The V call is TRBV9, the J call TRBJ2-3; 9 bases are shared with TRBD2. Trimming cost V 3 bases and J 2 bases; bases outside gene matches: 4. CDR1 is SGDLS, CDR2 YYNGEE, per germline. The CDR3 consists of 15 residues. CDR3 nucleotides: TGTGCCAGCAGCGCCGGGACTAGCATCACAGATACGCAGTATTTT. Its translation is CASSAGTSITDTQYF.

This clone appeared once. The chain is built from TRBV5-1 and TRBJ2-5, with D perhaps being TRBD1 or TRBD2 (5 bases each). Germline V gives CDR1 SGHRS, CDR2 YFSETQ. CDR3 length equals 14 residues. V was clipped by 4 bases and J by 5 bases, with 15 bases between them. The CDR3 loop reads CASSPMGDRETQYF. The CDR3 bases are TGCGCCAGCAGCCCCATGGGGGATCGGGAGACCCAGTACTTC.